A selection of T cell receptor beta chains follows, all from one sample in a study of shared clonotypes between healthy human individuals. TCRdb's table, derived via immunoSEQ multiplex PCR, lists solely in-frame clones and lacks some. The profile shows more than 850,000 clones, around 78% of them singletons. The material sequenced was memory CD4+ T cells from PBMCs. The receptors derive from a man aged 18 to 30 in good health. Some clones in this sample may be carry-over from other donors' samples. CDR3s include the opening cysteine and the closing phenylalanine or tryptophan. D genes are given only for firm matches. Clone size is shown for a subset of rows, as once, few, many or a class of expanded clone.

TRBJ2-7 - TRBV6-1 - CASSPTGWEQYF TGTGCCAGCAGTCCGACAGGCTGGGAGCAGTACTTC
TRBJ2-7 - TRBV5-1 - CASRPSPGTQAYEQYF TGCGCCAGCAGGCCCTCTCCCGGGACCCAGGCCTACGAGCAGTACTTC
TRBJ2-1 - TRBV5-6 - CASSRRTPNNEQFF TGTGCCAGCAGCCGCCGGACACCCAACAATGAGCAGTTCTTC
TRBJ2-1 - TRBV7-2 - CASSPPKAARELNEQFF TGTGCCAGCAGCCCACCCAAGGCAGCCCGAGAGCTCAATGAGCAGTTCTTC
TRBJ2-1 TRBD1 TRBV28 - CASSSPPTGAGNEQFF TGTGCCAGCAGTTCCCCCCCAACAGGGGCGGGTAATGAGCAGTTCTTC
TRBJ2-3 - TRBV7-2 once CASSSRTERPDTQYF TGTGCCAGCAGCTCTAGAACGGAGAGGCCAGATACGCAGTATTTT
TRBJ2-1 - TRBV7-9 - CASSFWGTNEQFF TGTGCCAGCAGCTTTTGGGGGACCAATGAGCAGTTCTTC
TRBJ2-5 TRBD2 TRBV11-2 few CASQSRAGKQETQYF TGTGCCAGCCAAAGTCGAGCGGGGAAACAAGAGACCCAGTACTTC
TRBJ2-3 - TRBV18 - CASSPGAGPDTQYF TGTGCCAGCTCACCCGGGGCCGGTCCAGATACGCAGTATTTT
TRBJ2-2 - TRBV6-6 - CASSYLPVTGELFF TGTGCCAGCAGTTACCTACCAGTGACCGGGGAGCTGTTTTTT
TRBJ1-2 - TRBV28 - CASSLRHDYGYTF TGTGCCAGCAGTTTAAGACACGACTATGGCTACACCTTC
TRBJ2-5 - TRBV9 - CASSPSALETQYF TGTGCCAGCAGCCCTAGCGCCCTAGAGACCCAGTACTTC
TRBJ1-2 - TRBV28 - CASSLTGNYGYTF TGTGCCAGCAGCCTGACGGGTAACTATGGCTACACCTTC
TRBJ2-7 - TRBV28 - CASSSGQGSEQYF TGTGCCAGCAGTTCGGGACAAGGCTCCGAGCAGTACTTC
TRBJ2-2 - TRBV27 - CASSLRNTGELFF TGTGCCAGCAGTTTAAGGAACACCGGGGAGCTGTTTTTT
TRBJ2-2 TRBD2 TRBV5-4 - CASSLGGTGELFF TGTGCCAGCAGCCTCGGGGGGACCGGGGAGCTGTTTTTT
TRBJ2-3 TRBD2 TRBV7-3 - CASSLEWSGRWYF TGTGCCAGCAGCCTAGAGTGGAGCGGGAGGTGGTATTTT
TRBJ2-5 - TRBV11-2 - CASSLDRVGVETQYF TGTGCCAGCAGCTTAGATCGGGTCGGGGTAGAGACCCAGTACTTC
TRBJ2-7 TRBD2 TRBV14 - CASSQSLAGAAGMQYF TGTGCCAGCAGCCAGAGTCTAGCGGGAGCCGCAGGTATGCAGTACTTC
TRBJ1-4 - TRBV28 - CASSFGRYEKLFF TGTGCCAGCAGTTTTGGGAGATATGAAAAACTGTTTTTT
TRBJ2-1 TRBD2 TRBV4-3 once CASSQDQAGGVEQFF TGCGCCAGCAGCCAAGATCAAGCGGGAGGGGTGGAGCAGTTCTTC
TRBJ2-5 - TRBV28 - CASSLGGSQETQYF TGTGCCAGCAGTTTAGGTGGCAGCCAAGAGACCCAGTACTTC
TRBJ1-1 - TRBV6-5 - CATSGAANTEAFF TGTGCCACCTCCGGGGCAGCGAACACTGAAGCTTTCTTT
TRBJ1-4 - TRBV5-4 - CASSTAWGSDEKLFF TGTGCCAGCAGTACGGCGTGGGGGTCGGATGAAAAACTGTTTTTT
TRBJ2-5 - TRBV19 - CASSALATQETQYF TGTGCCAGTAGTGCGCTAGCGACCCAAGAGACCCAGTACTTC
TRBJ1-3 - TRBV9 - CASSRTFSGNTIYF TGTGCCAGCAGCCGGACATTCTCTGGAAACACCATATATTTT
TRBJ2-7 - TRBV20-1 - CSAADYEQYF TGCAGTGCGGCGGACTACGAGCAGTACTTC
TRBJ1-4 - TRBV5-1 - CASSSSLNEKLFF TGCGCCAGCAGCTCCTCCCTTAATGAAAAACTGTTTTTT
TRBJ2-2 TRBD2 TRBV10-2 few CASSEFSGRGHGELFF TGCGCCAGCAGTGAGTTCAGCGGGAGGGGGCACGGGGAGCTGTTTTTT
TRBJ2-2 - TRBV15 - CATSRDGGAHTGELFF TGTGCCACCAGCAGAGATGGGGGGGCCCACACCGGGGAGCTGTTTTTT
TRBJ2-5 - TRBV20-1 - CSSNRRETQYF TGCAGTTCAAACCGCAGGGAGACCCAGTACTTC
TRBJ2-5 TRBD2 TRBV28 - CASSFAGVYETQYF TGTGCCAGCAGTTTTGCGGGAGTGTACGAGACCCAGTACTTC
TRBJ2-1 TRBD2 TRBV7-3 once CASSPPGGPGEQFF TGTGCCAGCAGCCCCCCGGGAGGGCCCGGGGAGCAGTTCTTC
TRBJ1-1 - TRBV7-8 - CASSLGGARMNTEAFF TGTGCCAGCAGCTTAGGGGGGGCTCGTATGAACACTGAAGCTTTCTTT
TRBJ2-7 TRBD1 TRBV7-9 - CASSLTATGGAYEQYF TGTGCCAGCAGCTTAACCGCGACAGGGGGAGCCTACGAGCAGTACTTC
TRBJ2-2 - TRBV9 - CASSLPGGELFF TGTGCCAGCAGCTTACCTGGGGGGGAGCTGTTTTTT
TRBJ2-1 TRBD2 TRBV11-2 once CASSTLGLAGDEQFF TGTGCCAGCAGCACCCTTGGACTAGCGGGGGATGAGCAGTTCTTC
TRBJ2-3 - TRBV9 - CASSVRVLTDTQYF TGTGCCAGCAGCGTTAGGGTCCTCACAGATACGCAGTATTTT